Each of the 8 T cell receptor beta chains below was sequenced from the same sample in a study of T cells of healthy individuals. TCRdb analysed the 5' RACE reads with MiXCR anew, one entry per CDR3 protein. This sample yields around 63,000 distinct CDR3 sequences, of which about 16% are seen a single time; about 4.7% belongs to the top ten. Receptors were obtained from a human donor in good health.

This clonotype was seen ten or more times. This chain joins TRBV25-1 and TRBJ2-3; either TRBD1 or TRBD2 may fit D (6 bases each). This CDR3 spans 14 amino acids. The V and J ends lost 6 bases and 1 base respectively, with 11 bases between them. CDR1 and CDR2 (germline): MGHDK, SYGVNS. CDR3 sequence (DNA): TGTGCCAGCAGCGGGGGCCCGGGCACAGATACGCAGTATTTT. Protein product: CASSGGPGTDTQYF.

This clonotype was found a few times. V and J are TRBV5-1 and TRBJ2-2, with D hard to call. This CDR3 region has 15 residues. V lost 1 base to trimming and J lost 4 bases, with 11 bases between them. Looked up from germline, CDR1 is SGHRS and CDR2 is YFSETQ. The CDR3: CASSLSPEITGELFF. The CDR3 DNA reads TGCGCCAGCAGCTTGAGTCCGGAAATCACCGGGGAGCTGTTTTTT.

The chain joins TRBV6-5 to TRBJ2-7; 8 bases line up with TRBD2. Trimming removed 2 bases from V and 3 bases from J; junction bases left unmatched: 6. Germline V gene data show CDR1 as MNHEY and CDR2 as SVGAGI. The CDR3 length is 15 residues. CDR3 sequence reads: CASSYGAGGYYEQYF. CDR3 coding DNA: TGTGCCAGCAGTTACGGCGCGGGGGGTTACTACGAGCAGTACTTC.

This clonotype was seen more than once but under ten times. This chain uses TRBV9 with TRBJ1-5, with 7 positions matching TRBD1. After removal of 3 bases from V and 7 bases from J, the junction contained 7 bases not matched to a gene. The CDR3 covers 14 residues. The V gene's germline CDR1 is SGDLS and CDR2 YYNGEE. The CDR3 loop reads CASSEGQVGQPQHF. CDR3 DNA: TGTGCCAGCAGCGAAGGACAGGTGGGACAGCCCCAGCATTTT.

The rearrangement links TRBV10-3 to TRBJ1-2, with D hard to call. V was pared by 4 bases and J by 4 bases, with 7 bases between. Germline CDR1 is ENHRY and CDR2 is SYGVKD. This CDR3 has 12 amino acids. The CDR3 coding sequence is TGTGCCATCAGTGGTACCCCCTATGGCTACACCTTC. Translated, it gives CAISGTPYGYTF.

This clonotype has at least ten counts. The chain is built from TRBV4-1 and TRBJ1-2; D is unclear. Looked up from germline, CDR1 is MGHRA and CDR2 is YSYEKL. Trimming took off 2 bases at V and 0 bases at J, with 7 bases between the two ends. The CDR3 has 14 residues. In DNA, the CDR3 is TGCGCCAGCAGCCAAAACCACGCTAACTATGGCTACACCTTC. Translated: CASSQNHANYGYTF.

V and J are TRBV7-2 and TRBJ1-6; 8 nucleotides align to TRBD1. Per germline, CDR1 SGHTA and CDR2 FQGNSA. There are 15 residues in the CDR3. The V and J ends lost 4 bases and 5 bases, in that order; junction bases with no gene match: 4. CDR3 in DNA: TGTGCCAGCAGCTCACAGGGGGGGAATAATTCACCCCTCCACTTT. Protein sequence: CASSSQGGNNSPLHF.

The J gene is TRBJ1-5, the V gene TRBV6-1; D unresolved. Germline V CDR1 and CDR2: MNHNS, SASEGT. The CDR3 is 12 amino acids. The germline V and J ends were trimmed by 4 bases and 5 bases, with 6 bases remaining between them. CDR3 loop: CASSVSYQPQHF. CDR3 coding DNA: TGTGCCAGCAGTGTGAGTTATCAGCCCCAGCATTTT.